This entry features one T cell receptor beta chain sequence. Its antigen is unidentified. This specimen comes from a study of cytomegalovirus exposure and HLA in healthy donors. In the study overall: Counted in an early data release were 75 million to 85 million unique TCRs from HLA-typed donors. Overall study findings and caveats: A list of roughly 160 TCR beta chains associated with cytomegalovirus was given. Relative to equally common others, HLA-associated TCR beta chains showed greater clonal expansion in a later analysis.

The CDR3 runs 16 residues. V was pared by 5 bases and J by 5 bases, with 9 bases of the junction left unmatched. Looked up from germline, CDR1 is SEHNR and CDR2 is FQNEAQ (reference sequence). The PCR contained 60 Vbeta and 13 Jbeta primers. Data came from immunoSEQ multiplex PCR; TCRdb stores just in-frame clones and leaves some out. This sample has 100,000 or so clones, with 75% to 90% found just once. This receptor was identified in a young man in good health and CMV-seropositive. J is TRBJ2-5 and V is TRBV7-9; 12 bases line up with TRBD2. The specimen sequenced was PBMCs. CDR3: CASSPRLAGVRETQYF. DNA of the CDR3: TGTGCCAGCAGCCCCCGACTAGCGGGGGTCCGGGAGACCCAGTACTTC. Complete variable domain (other parts from reference TRBV7-9 and TRBJ2-5): DTGVSQNPRHKITKRGQNVTFRCDPISEHNRLYWYRQTLGQGPEFLTYFQNEAQLEKSRLLSDRFSAERPKGSFSTLEIQRTEQGDSAMYLCASSPRLAGVRETQYFGPGTRLLVL.